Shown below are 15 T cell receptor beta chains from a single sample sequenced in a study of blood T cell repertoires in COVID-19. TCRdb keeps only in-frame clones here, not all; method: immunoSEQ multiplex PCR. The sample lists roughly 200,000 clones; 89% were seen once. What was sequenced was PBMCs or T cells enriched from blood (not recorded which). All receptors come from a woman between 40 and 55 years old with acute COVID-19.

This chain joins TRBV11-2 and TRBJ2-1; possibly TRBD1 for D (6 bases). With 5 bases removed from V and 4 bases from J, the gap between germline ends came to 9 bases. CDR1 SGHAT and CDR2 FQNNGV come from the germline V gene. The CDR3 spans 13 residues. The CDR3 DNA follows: TGTGCCAGCAGCATACAGGGTTACAATGAGCAGTTCTTC. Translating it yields CASSIQGYNEQFF. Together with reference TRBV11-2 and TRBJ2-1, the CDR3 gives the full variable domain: EAGVAQSPRYKIIEKRQSVAFWCNPISGHATLYWYQQILGQGPKLLIQFQNNGVVDDSQLPKDRFSAERLKGVDSTLKIQPAKLEDSAVYLCASSIQGYNEQFFGPGTRLTVL.

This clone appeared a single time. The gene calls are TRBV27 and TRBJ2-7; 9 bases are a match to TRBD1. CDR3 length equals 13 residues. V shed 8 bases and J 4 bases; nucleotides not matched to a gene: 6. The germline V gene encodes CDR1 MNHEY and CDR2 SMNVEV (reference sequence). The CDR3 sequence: CASARDREYEQYF. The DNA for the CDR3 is TGTGCCAGCGCCCGGGACAGGGAGTACGAGCAGTACTTC.

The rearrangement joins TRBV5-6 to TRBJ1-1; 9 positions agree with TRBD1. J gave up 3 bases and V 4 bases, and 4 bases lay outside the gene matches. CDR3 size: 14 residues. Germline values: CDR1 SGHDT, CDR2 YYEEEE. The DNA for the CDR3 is TGTGCCAGCAGCGCCGACAGGGGGTACACTGAAGCTTTCTTT. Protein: CASSADRGYTEAFF.

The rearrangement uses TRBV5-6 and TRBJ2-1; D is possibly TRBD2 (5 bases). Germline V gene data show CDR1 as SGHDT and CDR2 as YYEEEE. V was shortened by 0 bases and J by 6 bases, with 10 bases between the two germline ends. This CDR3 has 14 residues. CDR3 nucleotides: TGTGCCAGCAGCTTGGGAGGGAAAAGCAATGAGCAGTTCTTC. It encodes CASSLGGKSNEQFF.

Here the CDR3 reads CASSLGLAGGIWYNEQFF. Here the CDR3 DNA reads TGTGCCAGCAGCTTAGGACTAGCGGGAGGAATTTGGTACAATGAGCAGTTCTTC. V usage is TRBV11-3 and J usage is TRBJ2-1; 13 positions agree with TRBD2. J gave up 4 bases and V 1 base, and 7 bases lay outside the gene matches. This CDR3 has 18 amino acids. The germline V gene encodes CDR1 SGHNT and CDR2 YENEEA.

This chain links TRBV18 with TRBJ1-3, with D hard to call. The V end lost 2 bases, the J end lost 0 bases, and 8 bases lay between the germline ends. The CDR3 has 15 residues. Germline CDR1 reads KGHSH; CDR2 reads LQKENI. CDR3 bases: TGTGCCAGCTCACCATCGGTGAGCTCTGGAAACACCATATATTTT. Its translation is CASSPSVSSGNTIYF.

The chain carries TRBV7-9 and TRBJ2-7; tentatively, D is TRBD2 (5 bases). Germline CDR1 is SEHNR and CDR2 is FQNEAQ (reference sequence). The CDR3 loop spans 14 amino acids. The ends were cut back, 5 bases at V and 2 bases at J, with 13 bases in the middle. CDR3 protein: CASSPRTYPYEQYF. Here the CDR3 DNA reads TGTGCCAGCAGCCCTCGGACTTACCCCTACGAGCAGTACTTC.

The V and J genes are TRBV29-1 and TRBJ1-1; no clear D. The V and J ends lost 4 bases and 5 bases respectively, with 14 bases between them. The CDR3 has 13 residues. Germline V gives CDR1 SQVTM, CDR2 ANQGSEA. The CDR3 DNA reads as TGCAGCGTTGTACCAGGAGGAGGAACTGAAGCTTTCTTT. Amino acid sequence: CSVVPGGGTEAFF. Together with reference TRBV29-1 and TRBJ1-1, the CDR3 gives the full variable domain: SAVISQKPSRDICQRGTSLTIQCQVDSQVTMMFWYRQQPGQSLTLIATANQGSEATYESGFVIDKFPISRPNLTFSTLTVSNMSPEDSSIYLCSVVPGGGTEAFFGQGTRLTVV.

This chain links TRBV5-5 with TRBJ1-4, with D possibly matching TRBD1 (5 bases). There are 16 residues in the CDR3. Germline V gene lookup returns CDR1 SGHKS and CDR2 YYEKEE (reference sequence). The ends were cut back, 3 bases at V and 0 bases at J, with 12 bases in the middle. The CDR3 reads CASSWGDSATNEKLFF. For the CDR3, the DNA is TGTGCCAGCAGCTGGGGGGACTCCGCAACTAATGAAAAACTGTTTTTT.

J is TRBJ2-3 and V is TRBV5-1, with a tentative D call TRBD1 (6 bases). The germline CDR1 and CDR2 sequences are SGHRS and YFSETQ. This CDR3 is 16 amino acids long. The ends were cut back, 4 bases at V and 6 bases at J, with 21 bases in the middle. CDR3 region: CASSGGQLPGGDTQYF. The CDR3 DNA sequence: TGCGCCAGCAGCGGAGGACAGCTCCCAGGCGGTGATACGCAGTATTTT.

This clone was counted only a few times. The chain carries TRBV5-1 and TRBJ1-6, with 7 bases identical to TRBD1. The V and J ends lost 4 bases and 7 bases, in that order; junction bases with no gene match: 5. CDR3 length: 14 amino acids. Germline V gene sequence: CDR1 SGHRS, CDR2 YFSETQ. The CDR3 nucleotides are TGCGCCAGCAGCATAGGGGGCGCGAATTCACCCCTCCACTTT. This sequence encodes CASSIGGANSPLHF. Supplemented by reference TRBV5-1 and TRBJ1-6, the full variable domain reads KAGVTQTPRYLIKTRGQQVTLSCSPISGHRSVSWYQQTPGQGLQFLFEYFSETQRNKGNFPGRFSGRQFSNSRSEMNVSTLELGDSALYLCASSIGGANSPLHFGNGTRLTVT.

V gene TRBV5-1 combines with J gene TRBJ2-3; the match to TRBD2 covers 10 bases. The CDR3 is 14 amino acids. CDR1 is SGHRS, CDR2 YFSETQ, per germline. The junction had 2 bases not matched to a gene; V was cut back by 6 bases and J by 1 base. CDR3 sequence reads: CASTTSGGTDTQYF. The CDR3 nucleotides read TGCGCCAGCACAACTAGCGGGGGCACAGATACGCAGTATTTT.

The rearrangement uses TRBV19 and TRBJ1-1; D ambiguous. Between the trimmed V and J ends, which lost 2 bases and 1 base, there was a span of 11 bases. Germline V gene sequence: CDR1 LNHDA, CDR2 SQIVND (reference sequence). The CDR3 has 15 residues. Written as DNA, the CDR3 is TGTGCCAGTAGTATAAGTCCCGGGAGGAACACTGAAGCTTTCTTT. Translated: CASSISPGRNTEAFF.

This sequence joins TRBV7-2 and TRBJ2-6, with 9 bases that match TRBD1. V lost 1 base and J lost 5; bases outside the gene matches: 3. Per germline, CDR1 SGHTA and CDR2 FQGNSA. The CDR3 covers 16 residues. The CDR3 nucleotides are TGTGCCAGCAGCTTAGGAGGGACAGGGAGGGCCAACGTCCTGACTTTC. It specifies CASSLGGTGRANVLTF.

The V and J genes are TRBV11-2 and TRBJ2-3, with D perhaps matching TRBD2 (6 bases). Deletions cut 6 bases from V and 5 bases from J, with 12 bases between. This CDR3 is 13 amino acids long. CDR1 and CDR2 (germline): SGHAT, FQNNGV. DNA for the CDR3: TGTGCCAGCAGGCGGGGACTGGGAGATACGCAGTATTTT. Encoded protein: CASRRGLGDTQYF. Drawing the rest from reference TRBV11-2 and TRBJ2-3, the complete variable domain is EAGVAQSPRYKIIEKRQSVAFWCNPISGHATLYWYQQILGQGPKLLIQFQNNGVVDDSQLPKDRFSAERLKGVDSTLKIQPAKLEDSAVYLCASRRGLGDTQYFGPGTRLTVL.